This T cell receptor beta chain was identified in a study of blood T cell repertoires in COVID-19. Study background: Samples taken during acute and convalescent COVID-19 were collected in the United States, Italy and Spain. Sources were T cells, B-cell-depleted T cells, or PBMCs; the material itself was cDNA or gDNA.

The assay was immunoSEQ multiplex PCR, and TCRdb's table has in-frame clones only and misses some. Of 200,000 to 250,000 clones in the sample, roughly 85% were seen once. The ends were cut back, 1 base at V and 6 bases at J, with 13 bases in the middle. CDR1 is LGHDT and CDR2 is YNNKEL in the germline V gene (reference sequence). This CDR3 has 16 residues. Those enrolled, adults aged roughly 18 to 89 years, came from about two dozen US areas. Participants had their cohort set by participant-reported clinical history. The V gene is TRBV3-1 (or the pseudogene TRBV3-2), the J gene TRBJ1-6; D not certain. The sequenced material came from PBMCs or T cells enriched from blood (not recorded which). The TCR was taken from a woman aged 45 to 65 who had been exposed to COVID-19. CDR3 region: CASSQVGAAANSPLHF. In nucleotides, the CDR3 is TGTGCCAGCAGCCAAGTAGGAGCCGCCGCTAATTCACCCCTCCACTTT.